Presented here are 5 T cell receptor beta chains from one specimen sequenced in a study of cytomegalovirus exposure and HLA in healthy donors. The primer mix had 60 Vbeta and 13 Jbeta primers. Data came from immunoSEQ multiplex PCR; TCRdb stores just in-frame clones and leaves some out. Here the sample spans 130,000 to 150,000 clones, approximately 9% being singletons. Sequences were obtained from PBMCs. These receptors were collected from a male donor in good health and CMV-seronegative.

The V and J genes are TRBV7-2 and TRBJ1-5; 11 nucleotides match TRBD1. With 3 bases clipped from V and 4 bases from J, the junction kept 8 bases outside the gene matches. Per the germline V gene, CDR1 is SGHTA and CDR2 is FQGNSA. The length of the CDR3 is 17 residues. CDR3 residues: CASSFRTGGWGNQPQHF. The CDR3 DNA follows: TGTGCCAGCAGCTTCCGGACAGGGGGCTGGGGAAATCAGCCCCAGCATTTT.

This chain's CDR3 is CASSVVAGRGELFF. CDR3 nucleotide sequence: TGTGCCAGCAGCGTAGTAGCGGGGCGAGGGGAGCTGTTTTTT. This chain links TRBV9 with TRBJ2-2; 8 positions match TRBD2. This CDR3 is built from 14 residues. Germline lookup yields CDR1 SGDLS and CDR2 YYNGEE. V gave up 0 bases and J gave up 8 bases; unmatched junction bases: 3.

The CDR3 region is CASSLGGSGNTIYF. The DNA of the CDR3 is TGTGCCAGCAGCCTGGGAGGGTCAGGAAACACCATATATTTT. V usage is TRBV7-2 and J usage is TRBJ1-3; no clear D gene. Per germline, CDR1 SGHTA and CDR2 FQGNSA. V was cut by 5 bases and J by 4 bases, with 12 bases left in between. There are 14 residues in the CDR3.

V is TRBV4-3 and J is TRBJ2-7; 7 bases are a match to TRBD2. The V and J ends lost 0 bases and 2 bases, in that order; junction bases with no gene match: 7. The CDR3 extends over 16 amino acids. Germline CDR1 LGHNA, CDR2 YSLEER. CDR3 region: CASSQDMGGMAYEQYF. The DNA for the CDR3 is TGCGCCAGCAGCCAAGATATGGGGGGGATGGCCTACGAGCAGTACTTC.

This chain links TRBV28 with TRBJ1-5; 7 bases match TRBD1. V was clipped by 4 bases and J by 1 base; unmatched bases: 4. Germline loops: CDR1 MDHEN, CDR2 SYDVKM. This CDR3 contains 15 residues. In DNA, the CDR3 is TGTGCCAGCAGTTCCCAGGGGGTAAGCAATCAGCCCCAGCATTTT. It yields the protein CASSSQGVSNQPQHF.